A single sample gave rise to the 21 T cell receptor beta chains below, sequenced in a study of T-cell reconstitution after alpha-beta-depleted transplantation in children (dated by TCRdb to the mid-2010s). The method was PCR. TCRdb shows the sequencer as Illumina HiSeq 2500. TCR libraries were prepared with molecular barcoding, using unique molecular identifiers to normalize TCRbeta repertoire quantification. TCRdb applied fastp at Q25 and MiXCR to the public reads, then kept only in-frame beta chains. Merged by CDR3 protein, the rows form single entries marked with the most common genes and DNA. The sample data list almost 250,000 distinct CDR3 sequences, and roughly 26% of these were observed just once. Together, the top ten hold less than 3.5% of the sample. The treatment or condition label corresponds to: allogeneic hematopoietic cell transplantation with graft depleted of TCRalphabeta T cells and CD19 B cells.

Sequenced here: PBMCs, sampled before TCRalphabeta/CD19-depleted stem cell transplant. These receptors were taken from a girl aged 2-15 years with Fanconi anemia, due to receive a stem cell transplant.

V is TRBV5-1 and J is TRBJ2-2; D gene uncertain. The CDR3 spans 12 residues. Germline V CDR1 and CDR2: SGHRS, YFSETQ. V lost 2 bases and J lost 6, with 5 bases in between. For the CDR3, the DNA is TGCGCCAGCAGCTTCATCGCCGGGGAGCTGTTTTTT. Residues: CASSFIAGELFF.

This chain uses TRBV20-1 with TRBJ2-1; 8 bases align to TRBD2. CDR3 size: 15 residues. In germline, CDR1 is DFQATT, CDR2 SNEGSKA (reference sequence). V shed 7 bases, J shed 4 bases, and the junction held 12 bases outside the gene matches. Here the CDR3 reads CSGLAIVAPYNEQFF. In DNA, the CDR3 is TGCAGTGGACTAGCGATTGTTGCGCCGTACAATGAGCAGTTCTTC.

In this sample, this clonotype turned up many times. The chain joins TRBV20-1 to TRBJ2-7; 12 bases line up with TRBD2. From germline, CDR1 is DFQATT and CDR2 SNEGSKA (reference sequence). V lost 3 bases to trimming and J lost 6 bases; unmatched junction nucleotides: 9. The CDR3 totals 15 residues. CDR3 in amino acids: CSASSSGTSGSEQYF. The CDR3 nucleotides read TGCAGTGCTAGTAGTTCCGGGACTAGCGGGTCCGAGCAGTACTTC.

This clonotype was seen at least ten times. The chain recombines TRBV6-1 with TRBJ2-3, with 9 bases aligning to TRBD1. This CDR3 contains 17 residues. The V and J ends lost 8 bases and 5 bases, in that order; junction bases with no gene match: 17. Germline CDR1 is MNHNS and CDR2 is SASEGT. The CDR3 region is CASFPYSLWDRVDTQYF. As DNA, the CDR3 is TGTGCCAGCTTCCCCTACTCGCTCTGGGACAGGGTAGATACGCAGTATTTT.

Ten or more counts support this clonotype. The V and J genes are TRBV6-2 or TRBV6-3 and TRBJ2-3; D is unclear. Germline CDR1 MNHEY, CDR2 SVGEGT. CDR3 size: 13 residues. Trimming left V 6 bases short and J 4 bases short, with 11 bases between. CDR3 DNA: TGTGCCAGCAGCCGCGGACCAGCAGATACGCAGTATTTT. It specifies CASSRGPADTQYF.

The rearrangement joins TRBV5-1 to TRBJ2-1, with a tentative D call TRBD2 (7 bases). Between the trimmed V and J ends, which lost 2 bases and 10 bases, there was a span of 16 bases. CDR3 length: 14 amino acids. Germline lookup yields CDR1 SGHRS and CDR2 YFSETQ. For the CDR3, the DNA is TGCGCCAGCAGCTTTCCCGGGGGGCCCAGAGAGCAGTTCTTC. Its protein product is CASSFPGGPREQFF.

This chain's CDR3 is CSARGKRGLPYNEQFF. In DNA, the CDR3 is TGCAGTGCTAGGGGGAAGCGGGGCTTACCCTACAATGAGCAGTTCTTC. The rearrangement uses TRBV20-1 and TRBJ2-1; TRBD2 matches at 7 bases. The V gene end was trimmed by 3 bases and the J gene end by 2 bases; junction bases not matched to a gene: 10. Germline CDR1 DFQATT, CDR2 SNEGSKA (reference sequence). This CDR3 region has 16 residues.

Only a few counts were recorded for this clonotype. This chain connects TRBV20-1 to TRBJ2-7, with TRBD2 matching over 7 bases. Germline-derived CDR1 and CDR2 are DFQATT and SNEGSKA (reference sequence). The CDR3 is 15 residues long. V lost 0 bases and J lost 3; bases outside the gene matches: 8. The CDR3 DNA sequence: TGCAGTGCTAGAGATTACCTAGCGGTTGACTACGAGCAGTACTTC. Amino acid sequence: CSARDYLAVDYEQYF.

This clonotype was observed a few times. This chain's CDR3 is CASSLALAGADTQYF. DNA of the CDR3: TGTGCCAGCAGCTTAGCGCTGGCGGGAGCAGATACGCAGTATTTT. The V and J genes are TRBV7-6 and TRBJ2-3; 7 bases match TRBD2. Germline CDR1 SGHVS, CDR2 FNYEAQ. V trimming: 0 bases; J trimming: 4 bases; junction bases outside the gene matches: 4. The CDR3 length is 15 residues.

This clonotype has at least ten counts. This chain links TRBV12-3 or TRBV12-4 with TRBJ2-7; the match to TRBD1 covers 10 bases. V lost 4 bases to trimming and J lost 3 bases; unmatched junction nucleotides: 6. The CDR3 covers 15 residues. The CDR3 DNA reads as TGTGCCAGCAGTTCCCCGGACAGGGGGGGCTACGAGCAGTACTTC. It codes for CASSSPDRGGYEQYF.

This clonotype was seen ten or more times. The V gene is TRBV6-1, the J gene TRBJ2-7; unclear D gene. CDR1 is MNHNS and CDR2 is SASEGT in the germline V gene. V lost 6 bases and J lost 5, with 11 bases in between. This CDR3 contains 12 residues. The CDR3 sequence: CASRKGSNEQYF. In nucleotides, the CDR3 is TGTGCCAGCAGGAAGGGAAGTAACGAGCAGTACTTC.

The chain recombines TRBV20-1 with TRBJ2-1; TRBD2 matches at 12 bases. The CDR3 has 20 residues. V lost 3 bases and J lost 0; bases outside the gene matches: 15. CDR1 and CDR2 from the germline V gene are DFQATT and SNEGSKA (reference sequence). The CDR3 spells CSARVSGTSGSYYSYNEQFF. In DNA form, the CDR3 reads TGCAGTGCTAGGGTATCCGGGACTAGCGGGTCGTACTACTCCTACAATGAGCAGTTCTTC.

The chain joins TRBV5-1 to TRBJ2-3, with 8 bases matching TRBD1. Trimming at V came to 0 bases and at J to 2 bases, leaving 5 bases not matched to a gene. This CDR3 is built from 16 residues. In germline, CDR1 is SGHRS, CDR2 YFSETQ. The CDR3 region has the DNA TGCGCCAGCAGCTTGGTGGGACAGGCGAACACAGATACGCAGTATTTT. Translated: CASSLVGQANTDTQYF.

The chain couples TRBV28 to TRBJ2-3, with a tentative D call TRBD1 (6 bases). The CDR3 length is 18 residues. Trimming pared 8 bases from V and 0 bases from J, leaving 24 bases between. Germline V lookup: CDR1 MDHEN, CDR2 SYDVKM. CDR3 nucleotide sequence: TGTGCCAGCCATCCCATCCGGGGACACTCCAAGAGCACAGATACGCAGTATTTT. Its protein product is CASHPIRGHSKSTDTQYF.

This clonotype was detected a few times. The V call is TRBV20-1, the J call TRBJ1-5; D is possibly TRBD1 (5 bases). The V gene lost 1 base and the J gene lost 7 bases, with 17 bases spanning the gap. In germline, CDR1 is DFQATT, CDR2 SNEGSKA (reference sequence). The CDR3 extends over 15 amino acids. Here the CDR3 DNA reads TGCAGTGCTAGAGGGGGTTTCGGGGGAGGGCAGCCCCAGCATTTT. Protein: CSARGGFGGGQPQHF.

The J gene is TRBJ2-7, the V gene TRBV20-1, with 7 nucleotides matching TRBD2. The CDR3 runs to 12 residues. V was pared by 5 bases and J by 2 bases, with 3 bases of the junction left unmatched. CDR1 is DFQATT, CDR2 SNEGSKA, per germline (reference sequence). The CDR3 DNA reads as TGCAGTGCTCCCCGGGGGGCCTACGAGCAGTACTTC. Its protein product is CSAPRGAYEQYF.

A few counts support this clonotype. In nucleotides, the CDR3 is TGTGCCAGCAGCTTAAGGGGGCGTACCGGGGAGCTGTTTTTT. Amino acids: CASSLRGRTGELFF. The J gene is TRBJ2-2, the V gene TRBV7-2; the match to TRBD1 covers 7 bases. The CDR3 totals 14 residues. The junction had 2 bases not matched to a gene; V was cut back by 2 bases and J by 5 bases. The germline gives CDR1 SGHTA, CDR2 FQGNSA.

In this sample, this clonotype turned up many times. The rearrangement links TRBV7-6 to TRBJ2-7; D may match TRBD1 or TRBD2 (5 bases each). CDR3 length: 15 amino acids. Germline V gene lookup returns CDR1 SGHVS and CDR2 FNYEAQ. V lost 3 bases and J lost 2, with 14 bases in between. The CDR3 DNA follows: TGTGCCAGCAGCTTTAGAGGGGAGAGAACCTACGAGCAGTACTTC. Its protein product is CASSFRGERTYEQYF.

The J gene is TRBJ2-3, the V gene TRBV29-1, with D tentatively TRBD1 (6 bases). Germline CDR1 is SQVTM and CDR2 is ANQGSEA. There are 12 residues in the CDR3. Deletions cut 7 bases from V and 4 bases from J, with 12 bases between. CDR3 sequence: CSGIQGADTQYF. The CDR3 nucleotides are TGCAGCGGCATACAGGGCGCAGATACGCAGTATTTT.

At least ten counts were recorded for this clonotype. This sequence joins TRBV20-1 and TRBJ2-1; 7 nucleotides match TRBD2. J lost 8 bases, V lost 2 bases, and 9 bases had no gene match. The CDR3 has 14 amino acids. Germline CDR1 and CDR2: DFQATT and SNEGSKA (reference sequence). CDR3 sequence: CSARKLAPVDEQFF. The CDR3 DNA is TGCAGTGCTAGAAAACTAGCGCCCGTCGATGAGCAGTTCTTC.

The V gene is TRBV20-1, the J gene TRBJ2-3; unclear D gene. Germline CDR1 reads DFQATT; CDR2 reads SNEGSKA (reference sequence). The V end was cut by 4 bases, the J end by 4 bases, with 15 bases between. CDR3 length equals 14 residues. The CDR3 sequence is CSAKIRFIPDTQYF. Written as DNA, the CDR3 is TGCAGTGCTAAGATTAGGTTCATCCCAGATACGCAGTATTTT.